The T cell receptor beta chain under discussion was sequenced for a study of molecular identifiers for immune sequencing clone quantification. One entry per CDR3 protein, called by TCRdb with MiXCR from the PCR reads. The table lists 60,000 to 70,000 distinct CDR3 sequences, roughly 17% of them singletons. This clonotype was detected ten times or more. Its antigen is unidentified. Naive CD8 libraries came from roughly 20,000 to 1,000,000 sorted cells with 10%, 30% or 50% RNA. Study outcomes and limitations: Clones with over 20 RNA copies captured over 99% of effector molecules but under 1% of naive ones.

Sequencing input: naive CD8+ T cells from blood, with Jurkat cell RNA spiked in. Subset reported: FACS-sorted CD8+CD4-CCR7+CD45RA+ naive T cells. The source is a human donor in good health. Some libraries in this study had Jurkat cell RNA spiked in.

CDR3 loop: CSVGGYVEQYF. Here the CDR3 DNA reads TGCAGCGTTGGGGGGTATGTGGAGCAGTACTTC. The chain uses TRBV29-1 and TRBJ2-7; tentatively, D is TRBD1 or TRBD2 (5 bases each). CDR1 SQVTM and CDR2 ANQGSEA come from the germline V gene. The CDR3 is 11 residues long. Trimming shortened V by 4 bases and J by 7 bases, and 11 bases separated the two germline ends.